One sample yielded the 3 T cell receptor beta chains listed below, sequenced in a study of identical twins. MiXCR, applied by TCRdb to the 5' RACE reads, yields one record per CDR3 protein. The data contain about 190,000 distinct CDR3 sequences, about 15% of them seen just once; the ten biggest clones take up less than 45%. The same data also contributed to another study, on T cells expressing NK-cell markers.

Input material: CD8+ T cells sorted from blood. All receptors derive from a young woman in good health.

This rearrangement joins TRBV19 to TRBJ2-1; the match to TRBD1 covers 7 bases. The CDR3 totals 15 residues. Trimming took 5 bases from V and 8 from J; bases not matched to a gene: 12. Germline-derived CDR1 and CDR2 are LNHDA and SQIVND (reference sequence). This CDR3 is CASSSPGGDIDEQFF. DNA of the CDR3: TGTGCCAGTAGTTCACCAGGGGGTGACATCGATGAGCAGTTCTTC.

The chain employs TRBV20-1 and TRBJ2-2; TRBD2 aligns across 9 bases. The CDR3 sequence is 15 residues long. The junction had 11 bases not matched to a gene; V was cut back by 2 bases and J by 10 bases. Looked up from germline, CDR1 is DFQATT and CDR2 is SNEGSKA (reference sequence). The DNA of the CDR3 is TGCAGTGCTAGATTCAGGCTAGCGGGGAAGGAGGAGCTGTTTTTT. Residues: CSARFRLAGKEELFF.

V and J are TRBV5-8 and TRBJ1-5; weak D call: TRBD1 (5 bases). The germline CDR1 and CDR2 sequences are SGHTS and YDEGEE. Trimming shortened V by 7 bases and J by 4 bases, and 15 bases separated the two germline ends. The length of the CDR3 is 14 residues. The CDR3 reads CASEVRQPNQPQHF. CDR3 nucleotide sequence: TGTGCCAGCGAGGTTCGACAGCCTAATCAGCCCCAGCATTTT.